This T cell receptor (beta chain) was sequenced during a study of blood T cell repertoires in COVID-19. Study context: Sites across the United States, Italy and Spain contributed samples from acute and convalescent COVID-19.

The study assigned cohorts using participant-reported clinical history. Per the original data handling: By means of reference gene primer amplification, nucleated cell counts were estimated. Produced via immunoSEQ multiplex PCR; TCRdb's table is partial and in-frame only. That table furnishes V, J and clone size, whereas the DNA furnished D and trimming. The sample lists 200,000 to 250,000 clones; around 88% were seen once. Germline CDR1 is SGHRS and CDR2 is YFSETQ. The CDR3 is made up of 15 amino acids. V shed 6 bases, J shed 5 bases, and the junction held 12 bases outside the gene matches. Specimen: PBMCs or T cells enriched from blood (not recorded which). V is TRBV5-1 and J is TRBJ2-7; 9 nucleotides agree with TRBD1. The source of this sequence is a woman in her forties or fifties with acute COVID-19. Here the CDR3 DNA reads TGCGCCAGCAACAACCGTCCGGGACAGGGCAACGAGCAGTACTTC. Translated, it gives CASNNRPGQGNEQYF.